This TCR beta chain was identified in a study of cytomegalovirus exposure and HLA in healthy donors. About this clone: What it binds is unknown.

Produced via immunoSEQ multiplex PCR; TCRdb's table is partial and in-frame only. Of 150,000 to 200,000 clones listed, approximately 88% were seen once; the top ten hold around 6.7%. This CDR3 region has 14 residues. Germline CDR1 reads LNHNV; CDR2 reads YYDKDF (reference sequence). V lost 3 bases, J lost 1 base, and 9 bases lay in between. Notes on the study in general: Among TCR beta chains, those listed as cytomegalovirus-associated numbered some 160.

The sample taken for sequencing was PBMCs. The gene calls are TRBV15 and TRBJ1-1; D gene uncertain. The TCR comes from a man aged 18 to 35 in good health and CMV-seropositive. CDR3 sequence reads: CATSRARGNTEAFF. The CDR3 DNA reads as TGTGCCACCAGCAGGGCCAGAGGGAACACTGAAGCTTTCTTT.